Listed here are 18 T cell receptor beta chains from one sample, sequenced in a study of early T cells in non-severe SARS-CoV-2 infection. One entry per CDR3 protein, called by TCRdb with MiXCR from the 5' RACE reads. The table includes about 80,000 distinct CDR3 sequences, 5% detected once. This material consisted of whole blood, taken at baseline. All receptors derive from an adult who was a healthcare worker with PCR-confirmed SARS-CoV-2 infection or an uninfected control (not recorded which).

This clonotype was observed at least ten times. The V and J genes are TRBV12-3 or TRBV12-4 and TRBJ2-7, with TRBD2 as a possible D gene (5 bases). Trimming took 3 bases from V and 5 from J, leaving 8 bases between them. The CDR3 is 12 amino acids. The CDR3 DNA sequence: TGTGCCAGCAGTTTGCGAGGGAACGAGCAGTACTTC. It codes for CASSLRGNEQYF.

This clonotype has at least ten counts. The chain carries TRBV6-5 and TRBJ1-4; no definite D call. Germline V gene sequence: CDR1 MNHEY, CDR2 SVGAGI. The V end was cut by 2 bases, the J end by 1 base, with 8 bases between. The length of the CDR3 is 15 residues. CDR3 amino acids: CASSYIPGTNEKLFF. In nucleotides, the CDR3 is TGTGCCAGCAGTTACATTCCGGGAACTAATGAAAAACTGTTTTTT.

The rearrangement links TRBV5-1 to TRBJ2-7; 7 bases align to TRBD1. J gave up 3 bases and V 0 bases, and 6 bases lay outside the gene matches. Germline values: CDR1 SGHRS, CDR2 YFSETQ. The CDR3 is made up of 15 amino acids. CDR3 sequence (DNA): TGCGCCAGCAGCTTGGGACAGGGTAAAGTCTACGAGCAGTACTTC. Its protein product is CASSLGQGKVYEQYF.

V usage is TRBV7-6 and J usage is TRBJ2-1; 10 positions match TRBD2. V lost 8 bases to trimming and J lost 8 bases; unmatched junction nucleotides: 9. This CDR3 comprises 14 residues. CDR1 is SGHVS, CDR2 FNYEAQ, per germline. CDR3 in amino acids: CASRASGRRDEQFF. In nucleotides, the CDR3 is TGTGCCAGCCGGGCTAGCGGGAGAAGAGATGAGCAGTTCTTC.

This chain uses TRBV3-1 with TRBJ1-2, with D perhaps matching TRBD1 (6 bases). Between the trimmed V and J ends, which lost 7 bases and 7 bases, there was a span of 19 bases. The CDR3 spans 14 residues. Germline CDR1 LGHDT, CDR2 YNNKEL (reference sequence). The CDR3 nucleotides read TGTGCCAGCAAAGATTTTTGGGGGGCCGCTGGCTACACCTTC. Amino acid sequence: CASKDFWGAAGYTF.

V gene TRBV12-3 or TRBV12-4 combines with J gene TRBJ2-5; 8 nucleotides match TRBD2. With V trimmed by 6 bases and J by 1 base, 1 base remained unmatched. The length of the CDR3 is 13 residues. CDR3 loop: CASSGLAQETQYF. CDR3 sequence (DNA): TGTGCCAGCAGCGGACTAGCCCAAGAGACCCAGTACTTC.

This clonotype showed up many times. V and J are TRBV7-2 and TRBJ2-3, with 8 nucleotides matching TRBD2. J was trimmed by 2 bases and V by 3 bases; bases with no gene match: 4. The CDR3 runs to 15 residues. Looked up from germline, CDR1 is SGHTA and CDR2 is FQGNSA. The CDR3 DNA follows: TGTGCCAGCAGCTTCGACGGGAGGGCCACAGATACGCAGTATTTT. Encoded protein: CASSFDGRATDTQYF. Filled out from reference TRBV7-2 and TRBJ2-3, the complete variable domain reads GAGVSQSPSNKVTEKGKDVELRCDPISGHTALYWYRQSLGQGLEFLIYFQGNSAPDKSGLPSDRFSAERTGGSVSTLTIQRTQQEDSAVYLCASSFDGRATDTQYFGPGTRLTVL.

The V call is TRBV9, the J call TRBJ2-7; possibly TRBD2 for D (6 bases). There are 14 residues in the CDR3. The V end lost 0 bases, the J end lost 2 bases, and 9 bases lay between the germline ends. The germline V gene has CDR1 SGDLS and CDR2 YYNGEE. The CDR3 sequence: CASSVDRGTYEQYF. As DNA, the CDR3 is TGTGCCAGCAGCGTAGATCGCGGGACCTACGAGCAGTACTTC.

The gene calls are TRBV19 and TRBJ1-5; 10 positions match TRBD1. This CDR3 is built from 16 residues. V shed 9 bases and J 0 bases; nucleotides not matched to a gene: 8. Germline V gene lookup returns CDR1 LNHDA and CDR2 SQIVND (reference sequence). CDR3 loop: CASSQGQGISNQPQHF. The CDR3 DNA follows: TGTGCCAGCTCCCAGGGACAGGGGATTAGCAATCAGCCCCAGCATTTT.

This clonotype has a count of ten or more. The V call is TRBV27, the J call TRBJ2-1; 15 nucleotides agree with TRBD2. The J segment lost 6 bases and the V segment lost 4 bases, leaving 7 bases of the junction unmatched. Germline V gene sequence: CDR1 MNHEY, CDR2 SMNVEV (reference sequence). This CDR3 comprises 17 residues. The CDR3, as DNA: TGTGCCAGCAGTTCAAACTTGGGACTAGCGGGAGGCAATGAGCAGTTCTTC. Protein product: CASSSNLGLAGGNEQFF.

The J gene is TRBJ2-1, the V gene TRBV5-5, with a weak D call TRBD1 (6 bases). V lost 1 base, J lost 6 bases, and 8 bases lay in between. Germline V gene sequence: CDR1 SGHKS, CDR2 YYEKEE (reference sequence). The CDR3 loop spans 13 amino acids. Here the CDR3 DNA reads TGTGCCAGCAGCTTGACAGGGAGCAATGAGCAGTTCTTC. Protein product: CASSLTGSNEQFF.

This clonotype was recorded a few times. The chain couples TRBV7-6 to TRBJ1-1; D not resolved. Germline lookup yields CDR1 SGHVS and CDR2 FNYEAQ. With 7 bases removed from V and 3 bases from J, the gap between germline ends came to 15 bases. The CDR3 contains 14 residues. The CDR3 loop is CASTLSGRDTEAFF. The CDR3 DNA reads TGTGCCAGCACCCTGAGCGGAAGGGACACTGAAGCTTTCTTT.

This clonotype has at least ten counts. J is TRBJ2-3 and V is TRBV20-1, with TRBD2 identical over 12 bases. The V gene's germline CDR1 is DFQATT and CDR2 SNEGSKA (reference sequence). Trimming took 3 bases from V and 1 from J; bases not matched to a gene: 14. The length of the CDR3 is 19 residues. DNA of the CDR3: TGCAGTGCTAGTCACGGACTAGCGGGGTTGATTGTGGGCACAGATACGCAGTATTTT. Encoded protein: CSASHGLAGLIVGTDTQYF.

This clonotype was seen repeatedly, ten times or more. DNA of the CDR3: TGTGCCAGCAGCCGAGGAGGGACCTCCTACGAGCAGTACTTC. Translation: CASSRGGTSYEQYF. V usage is TRBV7-9 and J usage is TRBJ2-7; possible D gene TRBD2, 6 bases. The CDR3 is 14 amino acids. Germline values: CDR1 SEHNR, CDR2 FQNEAQ (reference sequence). The V end was cut by 5 bases, the J end by 0 bases, with 11 bases between.

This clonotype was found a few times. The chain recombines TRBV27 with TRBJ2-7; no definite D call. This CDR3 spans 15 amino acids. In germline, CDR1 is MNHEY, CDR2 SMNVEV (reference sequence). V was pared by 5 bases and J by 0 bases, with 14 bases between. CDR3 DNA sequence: TGTGCCAGCAGTCCTGGTCCCTCCGGCTCCTACGAGCAGTACTTC. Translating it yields CASSPGPSGSYEQYF.

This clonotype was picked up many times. CDR3: CASGSGANVLTF. The CDR3 region has the DNA TGTGCCAGCGGGTCTGGGGCCAACGTCCTGACTTTC. The chain is built from TRBV5-6 and TRBJ2-6; D gene unclear. The ends were cut back, 7 bases at V and 1 base at J, with 3 bases in the middle. The CDR3 is 12 residues long. CDR1 and CDR2 from the germline V gene are SGHDT and YYEEEE.

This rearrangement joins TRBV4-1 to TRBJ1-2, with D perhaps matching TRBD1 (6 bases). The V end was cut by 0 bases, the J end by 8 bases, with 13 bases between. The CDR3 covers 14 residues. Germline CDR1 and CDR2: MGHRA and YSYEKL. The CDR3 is CASSQDLYTGGYTF. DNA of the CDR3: TGCGCCAGCAGCCAAGATTTATACACAGGGGGCTACACCTTC.

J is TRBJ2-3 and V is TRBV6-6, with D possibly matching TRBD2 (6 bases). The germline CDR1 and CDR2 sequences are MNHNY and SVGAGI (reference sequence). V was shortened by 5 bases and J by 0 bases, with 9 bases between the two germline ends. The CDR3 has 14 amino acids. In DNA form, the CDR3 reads TGTGCCAGCAGTAACCGGGGGAGCACAGATACGCAGTATTTT. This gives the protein CASSNRGSTDTQYF.